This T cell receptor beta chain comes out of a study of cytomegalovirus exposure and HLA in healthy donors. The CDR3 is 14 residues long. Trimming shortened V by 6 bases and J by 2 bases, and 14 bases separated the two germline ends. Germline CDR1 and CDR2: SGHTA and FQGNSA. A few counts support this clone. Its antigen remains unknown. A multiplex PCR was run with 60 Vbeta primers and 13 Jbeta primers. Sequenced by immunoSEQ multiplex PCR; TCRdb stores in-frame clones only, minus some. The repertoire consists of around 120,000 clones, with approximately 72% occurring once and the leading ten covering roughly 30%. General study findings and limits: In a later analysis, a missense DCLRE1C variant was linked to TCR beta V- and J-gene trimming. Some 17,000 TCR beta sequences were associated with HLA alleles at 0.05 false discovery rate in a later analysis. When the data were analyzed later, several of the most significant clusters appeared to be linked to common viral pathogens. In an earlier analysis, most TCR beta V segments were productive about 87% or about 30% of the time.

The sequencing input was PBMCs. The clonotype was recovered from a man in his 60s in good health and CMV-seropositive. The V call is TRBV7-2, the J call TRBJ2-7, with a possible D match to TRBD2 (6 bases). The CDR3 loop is CASSLIAVAYEQYF. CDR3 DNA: TGTGCCAGCAGTCTAATAGCGGTTGCCTACGAGCAGTACTTC.